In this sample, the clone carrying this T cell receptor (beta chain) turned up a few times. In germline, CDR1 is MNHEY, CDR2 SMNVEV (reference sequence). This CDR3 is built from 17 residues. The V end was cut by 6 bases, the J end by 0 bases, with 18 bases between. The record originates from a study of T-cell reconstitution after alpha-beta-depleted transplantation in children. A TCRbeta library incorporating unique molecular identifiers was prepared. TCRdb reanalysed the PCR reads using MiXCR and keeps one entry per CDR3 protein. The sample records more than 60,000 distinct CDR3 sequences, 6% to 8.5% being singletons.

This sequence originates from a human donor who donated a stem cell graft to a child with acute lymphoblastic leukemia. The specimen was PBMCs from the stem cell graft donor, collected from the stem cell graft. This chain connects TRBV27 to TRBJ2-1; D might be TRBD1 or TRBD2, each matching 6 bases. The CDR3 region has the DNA TGTGCCAGCAGCCCAGGAGGGGGGCCTTCCTCCTACAATGAGCAGTTCTTC. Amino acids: CASSPGGGPSSYNEQFF.